This T cell receptor beta chain originates from a study of blood T cell repertoires in COVID-19. On the study more broadly: From the United States, Italy and Spain came samples of acute and convalescent COVID-19. T cells, B-cell-depleted T cells, or PBMCs provided the cDNA or gDNA that served as material.

The CDR3 runs 15 residues. CDR1 and CDR2 from the germline V gene are SGHVS and FNYEAQ. Trimming shortened V by 7 bases and J by 1 base, and 16 bases separated the two germline ends. Authors' processing steps: Nucleated cell counts were estimated from reference gene primer amplification. TCRdb keeps only in-frame clones here, not all; method: immunoSEQ multiplex PCR. V and J calls and clone size are given by that table; D and trimming were obtained from the DNA. The table lists about 120,000 clones, over 80% of them singletons. The J gene is TRBJ1-1, the V gene TRBV7-6, with D perhaps TRBD1 (6 bases). The source of this sequence is a woman in her 70s with acute or convalescent COVID-19. The sequencing sample was made of peripheral blood. CDR3 coding DNA: TGTGCCAGCACCTCTTTGGGAGGGGGGAACACTGAAGCTTTCTTT. Its translation is CASTSLGGGNTEAFF.